The 17 T cell receptor beta chains below come from one sample, sequenced in a study of shared clonotypes between healthy human individuals. Sequenced by immunoSEQ multiplex PCR; TCRdb stores in-frame clones only, minus some. Of about 1.1 million clones listed, 70% to 80% are singletons. The material sequenced was memory CD4+ T cells from PBMCs. Documented subset: CD45RA-negative fraction. All receptors come from a man aged 18 to 29 in good health. Some clones in this sample may be carry-over from other donors' samples.

The chain recombines TRBV28 with TRBJ2-1, with D perhaps TRBD1 (5 bases). Trimming pared 6 bases from V and 4 bases from J, leaving 13 bases between. This CDR3 is 14 amino acids long. CDR1 MDHEN and CDR2 SYDVKM come from the germline V gene. As DNA, the CDR3 is TGTGCCAGCAGGGGCAGGGCCCCTTACAATGAGCAGTTCTTC. Amino acids: CASRGRAPYNEQFF.

This clone was recorded only once. The chain links TRBV29-1 to TRBJ2-3; D not certain. CDR1 and CDR2 (germline): SQVTM, ANQGSEA. V lost 4 bases, J lost 5 bases, and 10 bases lay in between. This CDR3 is built from 12 residues. The CDR3 bases are TGCAGCGTTGGAGGCTGGGGAGATACGCAGTATTTT. Translation: CSVGGWGDTQYF.

Comment on this clone: This may be a read error: a much more frequent sequence differs by one nucleotide. Within the sample, other DNA sequences also encode this same CDR3. The DNA of the CDR3 is TGTGCCAGCAGCTCTGGGACTAGCGGGCAAGAGACCCAGTACTTC. The encoded protein is CASSSGTSGQETQYF. This chain uses TRBV5-4 with TRBJ2-5; 12 bases agree with TRBD2. Trimming cost V 3 bases and J 2 bases; bases outside gene matches: 2. The CDR3 runs to 15 residues. Germline CDR1 SGHNT, CDR2 YYREEE (reference sequence).

This clone was seen a single time. The same CDR3 also results from other DNA sequences found in this sample. This rearrangement joins TRBV10-3 to TRBJ2-2; 7 nucleotides line up with TRBD2. The CDR3 is 12 residues long. Losses at the gene ends were 8 bases for V and 6 bases for J; bases not matched to a gene: 3. From germline, CDR1 is ENHRY and CDR2 SYGVKD. The CDR3 DNA reads TGTGCCATCCAGGCGGGGGCCGGGGAGCTGTTTTTT. It translates to CAIQAGAGELFF.

This chain uses TRBV30 with TRBJ1-1; D is unresolved. CDR3 length: 13 amino acids. The V end lost 3 bases, the J end lost 4 bases, and 12 bases lay between the germline ends. Germline CDR1 is GTSNPN and CDR2 is SVGIG (reference sequence). In DNA, the CDR3 is TGTGCCTGGAGGGGCCAAAGCGGCACTGAAGCTTTCTTT. This gives the protein CAWRGQSGTEAFF.

The chain is built from TRBV6-5 and TRBJ2-2, with D hard to call. Germline-derived CDR1 and CDR2 are MNHEY and SVGAGI. V lost 0 bases to trimming and J lost 0 bases, with 8 bases between them. This CDR3 spans 16 amino acids. CDR3 DNA sequence: TGTGCCAGCAGTTACTCGCGGACCTCGAACACCGGGGAGCTGTTTTTT. Its protein is CASSYSRTSNTGELFF.

This clone was seen only once. The chain has TRBV30 and TRBJ1-2; tentative D call: TRBD1 (5 bases). CDR3 length: 13 residues. Germline values: CDR1 GTSNPN, CDR2 SVGIG (reference sequence). V lost 1 base to trimming and J lost 8 bases, with 14 bases between them. CDR3 protein: CAWSGGAHRGYTF. DNA for the CDR3: TGTGCCTGGAGTGGAGGGGCGCACAGAGGCTACACCTTC.

The chain carries TRBV27 and TRBJ2-1; D uncertain. Trimming stripped 2 bases from V and 4 bases from J, with 3 bases between. Germline-derived CDR1 and CDR2 are MNHEY and SMNVEV (reference sequence). The length of the CDR3 is 12 residues. The CDR3 is CASSLNYNEQFF. The CDR3 region has the DNA TGTGCCAGCAGTTTAAATTACAATGAGCAGTTCTTC.

The sample holds a few counts of this clone. V usage is TRBV5-1 and J usage is TRBJ1-4, with 7 nucleotides matching TRBD1. After removal of 3 bases from V and 4 bases from J, the junction contained 6 bases not matched to a gene. Germline V gene lookup returns CDR1 SGHRS and CDR2 YFSETQ. The CDR3 has 15 residues. The CDR3 nucleotides read TGCGCCAGCAGCTCAAGGACAGGTCTTAATGAAAAACTGTTTTTT. Its translation: CASSSRTGLNEKLFF.

V usage is TRBV7-9 and J usage is TRBJ2-5; D is perhaps TRBD2 (5 bases). The CDR3 is 15 amino acids. The germline gives CDR1 SEHNR, CDR2 FQNEAQ (reference sequence). The V end was cut by 3 bases, the J end by 5 bases, with 16 bases between. The CDR3 nucleotides are TGTGCCAGCAGCTTCTGGGAGACGATGGGGGAGACCCAGTACTTC. Translating it yields CASSFWETMGETQYF.

This clone has just a few counts. The rearrangement joins TRBV10-3 to TRBJ1-2; D not certain. This CDR3 contains 15 residues. V lost 4 bases and J 2 bases, leaving 14 bases between the germline ends. Germline lookup yields CDR1 ENHRY and CDR2 SYGVKD. The CDR3 DNA is TGTGCCATCAGTGTTGGGCCCAACGAGAACTATGGCTACACCTTC. Translated: CAISVGPNENYGYTF.

Only one count was recorded for this clone. The chain recombines TRBV10-3 with TRBJ1-3; the match to TRBD1 covers 7 bases. Germline CDR1 reads ENHRY; CDR2 reads SYGVKD. The CDR3 is 16 residues long. Losses at the gene ends were 8 bases for V and 0 bases for J; bases not matched to a gene: 10. This CDR3 reads CAIGNLGQNSGNTIYF. In DNA form, the CDR3 reads TGTGCCATCGGTAACCTGGGACAGAACTCTGGAAACACCATATATTTT.

This clone was seen only a few times. The chain uses TRBV5-1 and TRBJ1-1, with 8 positions matching TRBD1. The CDR3 sequence is 13 residues long. V was clipped by 0 bases and J by 10 bases; unmatched bases: 5. Germline V gene data show CDR1 as SGHRS and CDR2 as YFSETQ. CDR3 DNA sequence: TGCGCCAGCAGCTTGGCACAGGGGGAGGGAGCTTTCTTT. Encoded protein: CASSLAQGEGAFF.

The chain links TRBV18 to TRBJ2-1; D is unclear. In germline, CDR1 is KGHSH, CDR2 LQKENI. The CDR3 has 15 residues. Trimming left V 0 bases short and J 5 bases short, with 11 bases between. CDR3 amino acids: CASSPPRTTNNEQFF. CDR3 sequence (DNA): TGTGCCAGCTCACCACCGAGGACGACCAACAATGAGCAGTTCTTC.

In this sample, this clone turned up once. The chain couples TRBV25-1 to TRBJ2-1; D gene unclear. The CDR3 is 14 amino acids. From germline, CDR1 is MGHDK and CDR2 SYGVNS. V dropped 4 bases and J dropped 9 bases, with 16 bases sitting between them. The CDR3 loop reads CASSVPSPRGEQFF. The DNA of the CDR3 is TGTGCCAGCAGTGTCCCCTCCCCGCGAGGTGAGCAGTTCTTC.

About this clone itself: Additional DNA sequences in this sample encode the identical CDR3. In DNA form, the CDR3 reads TGTGCCAGCAGTTCCCTGACGGGCGGCAATCAGCCCCAGCATTTT. Amino acid sequence: CASSSLTGGNQPQHF. The rearrangement joins TRBV28 to TRBJ1-5; D is ambiguous. Germline values: CDR1 MDHEN, CDR2 SYDVKM. V lost 4 bases and J 2 bases, leaving 12 bases between the germline ends. This CDR3 is built from 15 residues.

Only a few counts were recorded for this clone. This rearrangement joins TRBV6-1 to TRBJ1-1, with D uncertain. Germline V lookup: CDR1 MNHNS, CDR2 SASEGT. The ends were cut back, 3 bases at V and 1 base at J, with 9 bases in the middle. CDR3 length equals 14 residues. CDR3 sequence: CASSEEVSNTEAFF. CDR3 sequence (DNA): TGTGCCAGCAGTGAGGAGGTGTCGAACACTGAAGCTTTCTTT.